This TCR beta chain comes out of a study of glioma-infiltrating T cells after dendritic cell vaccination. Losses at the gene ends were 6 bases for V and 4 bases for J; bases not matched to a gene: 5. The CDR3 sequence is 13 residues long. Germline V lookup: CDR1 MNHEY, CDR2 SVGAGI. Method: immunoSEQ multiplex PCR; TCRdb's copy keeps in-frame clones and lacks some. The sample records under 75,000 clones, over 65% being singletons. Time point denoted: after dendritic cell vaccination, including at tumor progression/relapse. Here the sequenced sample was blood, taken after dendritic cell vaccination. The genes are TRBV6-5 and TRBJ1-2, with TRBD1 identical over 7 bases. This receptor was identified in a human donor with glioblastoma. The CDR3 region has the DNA TGTGCCAGCAGCAAGGGACAGATCTATGGCTACACCTTC. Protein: CASSKGQIYGYTF.